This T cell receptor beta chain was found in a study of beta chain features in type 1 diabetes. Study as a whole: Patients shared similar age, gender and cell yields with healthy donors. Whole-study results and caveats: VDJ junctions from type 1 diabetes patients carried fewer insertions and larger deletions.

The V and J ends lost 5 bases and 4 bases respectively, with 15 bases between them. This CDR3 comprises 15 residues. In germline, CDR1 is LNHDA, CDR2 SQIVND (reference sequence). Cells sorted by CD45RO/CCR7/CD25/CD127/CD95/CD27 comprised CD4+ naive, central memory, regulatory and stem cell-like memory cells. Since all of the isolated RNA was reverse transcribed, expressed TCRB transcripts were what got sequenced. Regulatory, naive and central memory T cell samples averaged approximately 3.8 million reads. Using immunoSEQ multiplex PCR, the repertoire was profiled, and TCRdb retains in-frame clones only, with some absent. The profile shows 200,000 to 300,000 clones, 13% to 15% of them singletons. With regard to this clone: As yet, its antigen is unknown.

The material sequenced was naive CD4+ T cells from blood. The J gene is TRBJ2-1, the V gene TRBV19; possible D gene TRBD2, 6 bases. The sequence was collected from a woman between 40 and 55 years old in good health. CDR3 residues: CASSDVWGVYNEQFF. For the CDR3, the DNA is TGTGCCAGTAGTGACGTTTGGGGGGTTTACAATGAGCAGTTCTTC.